The source of this T cell receptor beta chain is a study of T cell responses to AZD1222 COVID-19 vaccine. Overall study results and limits: Spike-specific TCR breadth rose after two AZD1222 doses, and depth rose as well. Nearly half of spike-specific TCRs reportedly target variant regions that are unmutated in the B.1.351 and B.1.1.7 variants. Spike regions recognized by vaccine-associated CD4 TCRs spanned the protein, led by 160-218 and 743-854.

The repertoire was sequenced with immunoSEQ multiplex PCR; TCRdb's copy has only in-frame clones and lacks some. The sample shows fewer than 150,000 clones, roughly nine tenths of them seen only once. CDR1 MNHEY and CDR2 SMNVEV come from the germline V gene (reference sequence). This CDR3 spans 15 amino acids. Deletions cut 3 bases from V and 4 bases from J, with 13 bases between. Of note for this clone: What it binds is not known.

The chain joins TRBV27 to TRBJ1-3; D perhaps matches TRBD1 (6 bases). The material was peripheral blood, obtained 28 days after the second AZD1222 dose. This receptor was identified in an adult who received the AZD1222 COVID-19 vaccine. This CDR3 reads CASSLGAELGNTIYF. In DNA form, the CDR3 reads TGTGCCAGCAGTTTGGGGGCCGAGCTAGGAAACACCATATATTTT.